The 29 T cell receptor beta chains below all came from one sample that was sequenced in a study of blood T cell repertoires in COVID-19. The table came from immunoSEQ multiplex PCR; TCRdb's copy has only in-frame clones and leaves some out. Of some 380,000 clones detected, about 87% appear once; the ten largest clones hold 1.3%. The material sequenced was PBMCs or T cells enriched from blood (not recorded which). Receptors were obtained from a young man who had recovered from COVID-19.

This chain links TRBV7-2 with TRBJ2-7; 7 nucleotides line up with TRBD2. J was trimmed by 0 bases and V by 4 bases; bases with no gene match: 9. Germline CDR1 and CDR2: SGHTA and FQGNSA. This CDR3 is 16 amino acids long. The DNA of the CDR3 is TGTGCCAGCAGCTCGTGGGGGACTACTAGCTCCTACGAGCAGTACTTC. Its protein is CASSSWGTTSSYEQYF.

This clone appeared a single time. The V gene is TRBV19, the J gene TRBJ1-2; D possibly corresponds to TRBD1 (5 bases). The CDR3 sequence is 15 residues long. V lost 5 bases to trimming and J lost 6 bases, with 19 bases between them. CDR1 LNHDA and CDR2 SQIVND come from the germline V gene (reference sequence). CDR3 in amino acids: CASSQGAHKVDGYTF. The CDR3 bases are TGTGCCAGTAGTCAAGGGGCGCATAAGGTTGATGGCTACACCTTC.

The chain employs TRBV12-3 or TRBV12-4 and TRBJ2-1; 7 positions agree with TRBD1. The J segment lost 7 bases and the V segment lost 5 bases, leaving 2 bases of the junction unmatched. CDR3 length: 12 amino acids. The CDR3 sequence: CASSPTGNEQFF. DNA for the CDR3: TGTGCCAGCAGTCCGACAGGGAATGAGCAGTTCTTC.

This clone was counted a single time. The chain is built from TRBV14 and TRBJ2-6, with 7 bases aligning to TRBD2. V trimming: 4 bases; J trimming: 4 bases; junction bases outside the gene matches: 4. The CDR3 length is 15 residues. In germline, CDR1 is SGHDN, CDR2 FVKESK. The chain's CDR3 is CASSLGGIGANVLTF. CDR3 coding DNA: TGTGCCAGCAGCCTGGGAGGGATCGGGGCCAACGTCCTGACTTTC.

The genes are TRBV29-1 and TRBJ1-2; D remains ambiguous. Trimming took 7 bases from V and 1 from J, leaving 16 bases between them. Germline values: CDR1 SQVTM, CDR2 ANQGSEA. The CDR3 length is 14 residues. The CDR3 coding sequence is TGCAGCGCCCGCGCTGGGCAAAATAACTATGGCTACACCTTC. Protein sequence: CSARAGQNNYGYTF.

The CDR3 DNA sequence: TGTGCCAGCAGCGGAGGGGTTCCGGGTTTCCCCATAGTCTACGAGCAGTACTTC. Residues: CASSGGVPGFPIVYEQYF. The rearrangement links TRBV21-1 to TRBJ2-7; the D call TRBD2 from the table was never checked on the DNA. TRBV21-1 is annotated as a pseudogene. The CDR3 is 18 amino acids.

The chain carries TRBV3-1 (or the pseudogene TRBV3-2) and TRBJ2-4; 9 nucleotides align to TRBD1. The V gene's germline CDR1 is LGHDT and CDR2 YNNKEL (reference sequence). The trim removed 2 bases at V and 5 bases at J, leaving 4 bases unmatched. The CDR3 runs 15 residues. The DNA of the CDR3 is TGTGCCAGCAGCCAAATGTGGGACAGGGAAAACATTCAGTACTTC. Translating it yields CASSQMWDRENIQYF.

The sample holds one count of this clone. The V and J genes are TRBV9 and TRBJ1-3; maybe TRBD1 (6 bases). The V end lost 1 base, the J end lost 2 bases, and 13 bases lay between the germline ends. CDR1 and CDR2 from the germline V gene are SGDLS and YYNGEE. The CDR3 runs to 16 residues. CDR3 bases: TGTGCCAGCAGCGTATCCGGGACAAGCACTGGAAACACCATATATTTT. Amino acids: CASSVSGTSTGNTIYF.

The J gene is TRBJ2-6, the V gene TRBV5-8; possibly TRBD1 for D (6 bases). The CDR3 is 15 residues long. CDR1 is SGHTS and CDR2 is YDEGEE in the germline V gene. Trimming removed 3 bases from V and 2 bases from J, with 9 bases in between. In nucleotides, the CDR3 is TGTGCCAGCAGCTCCTCAGGGGCTGGGGCCAACGTCCTGACTTTC. Its translation: CASSSSGAGANVLTF.

This rearrangement joins TRBV28 to TRBJ2-3; tentative D call: TRBD1 (5 bases). Trimming removed 6 bases at V and 5 bases at J, with 9 bases between. Germline V gene lookup returns CDR1 MDHEN and CDR2 SYDVKM. The CDR3 has 12 residues. CDR3 residues: CASRRQGDTQYF. The CDR3 nucleotides read TGTGCCAGCAGGCGTCAGGGAGATACGCAGTATTTT.

The V call is TRBV5-6, the J call TRBJ2-2; 10 bases fit TRBD2. This CDR3 contains 15 residues. Germline V gives CDR1 SGHDT, CDR2 YYEEEE. J gave up 8 bases and V 5 bases, and 9 bases lay outside the gene matches. The CDR3 region is CASRSLAGLGGELFF. As DNA, the CDR3 is TGTGCCAGCAGATCACTAGCGGGGCTTGGGGGGGAGCTGTTTTTT.

The chain is built from TRBV5-4 and TRBJ1-1; maybe TRBD1 (5 bases). Trimming took 1 base from V and 1 from J, leaving 20 bases between them. The CDR3 runs 18 residues. The germline V gene encodes CDR1 SGHNT and CDR2 YYREEE (reference sequence). The CDR3 sequence is CASSLYPTSGGWNTEAFF. The CDR3 nucleotides read TGTGCCAGCAGCTTGTACCCCACTTCGGGGGGATGGAACACTGAAGCTTTCTTT. The entire variable domain, with the rest obtained from reference TRBV5-4 and TRBJ1-1, is as follows: ETGVTQSPTHLIKTRGQQVTLRCSSQSGHNTVSWYQQALGQGPQFIFQYYREEENGRGNFPPRFSGLQFPNYSSELNVNALELDDSALYLCASSLYPTSGGWNTEAFFGQGTRLTVV.

V gene TRBV7-6 combines with J gene TRBJ2-3; 9 nucleotides agree with TRBD2. The CDR3 has 17 amino acids. J lost 4 bases, V lost 6 bases, and 14 bases had no gene match. The germline gives CDR1 SGHVS, CDR2 FNYEAQ. The CDR3 sequence: CASSRLETSGSSDTQYF. CDR3 coding DNA: TGTGCCAGCAGTCGTCTTGAGACTAGCGGAAGCTCAGATACGCAGTATTTT.

The chain is built from TRBV5-5 and TRBJ1-2, with D maybe TRBD1 (6 bases). CDR1 is SGHKS, CDR2 YYEKEE, per germline (reference sequence). The V gene lost 4 bases and the J gene lost 4 bases, with 26 bases spanning the gap. This CDR3 spans 18 amino acids. In nucleotides, the CDR3 is TGTGCCAGCAGCCCGCTACCGATTTACAGGGAAGAGAGCTATGGCTACACCTTC. Residues: CASSPLPIYREESYGYTF.

This chain connects TRBV6-2 or TRBV6-3 to TRBJ1-2; the D is unclear. Germline CDR1 is MNHEY and CDR2 is SVGEGT. This CDR3 spans 15 amino acids. Trimming pared 4 bases from V and 0 bases from J, leaving 12 bases between. The DNA for the CDR3 is TGTGCCAGCAGTTTCGCCACGGGGTCTAACTATGGCTACACCTTC. This gives the protein CASSFATGSNYGYTF.

This chain connects TRBV19 to TRBJ2-7; maybe TRBD1 (6 bases). The CDR3 runs to 14 residues. Trimming took off 3 bases at V and 1 base at J, with 10 bases between the two ends. Germline V lookup: CDR1 LNHDA, CDR2 SQIVND (reference sequence). The chain's CDR3 is CASSMAGASYEQYF. CDR3 DNA: TGTGCCAGTAGTATGGCAGGGGCGTCCTACGAGCAGTACTTC.

This chain links TRBV5-1 with TRBJ1-5; weak D call: TRBD1 (5 bases). The CDR3 extends over 15 amino acids. V lost 1 base and J 2 bases, leaving 10 bases between the germline ends. Germline V CDR1 and CDR2: SGHRS, YFSETQ. The CDR3 coding sequence is TGCGCCAGCAGCTTGCAGGGTACAGGCAATCAGCCCCAGCATTTT. This encodes CASSLQGTGNQPQHF.

The chain employs TRBV3-1 (or the pseudogene TRBV3-2) and TRBJ2-7; a possible D gene is TRBD1 (6 bases). This CDR3 spans 14 amino acids. Germline V gene data show CDR1 as LGHDT and CDR2 as YNNKEL (reference sequence). V was pared by 4 bases and J by 2 bases, with 12 bases between. CDR3 DNA: TGTGCCAGCAGCCTAGAAGGGACAACCTACGAGCAGTACTTC. Translating it yields CASSLEGTTYEQYF.

The genes are TRBV6-1 and TRBJ1-2; TRBD1 aligns across 9 bases. CDR3 length: 16 amino acids. Germline V gives CDR1 MNHNS, CDR2 SASEGT. V lost 4 bases, J lost 5 bases, and 11 bases stayed unmatched. CDR3 sequence (DNA): TGTGCCAGCAGTGCCGAGCTACAGGGGGCATATTATGGCTACACCTTC. Encoded protein: CASSAELQGAYYGYTF.

The chain links TRBV11-2 to TRBJ2-7, with D perhaps matching TRBD2 (5 bases). The CDR3 has 14 residues. The V and J ends lost 0 bases and 5 bases respectively, with 11 bases between them. Germline V CDR1 and CDR2: SGHAT, FQNNGV. The CDR3 DNA sequence: TGTGCCAGCAGCTTAGAGCCCGGGGTCAACGAGCAGTACTTC. It translates to CASSLEPGVNEQYF.

This clone was detected once. This chain connects TRBV15 to TRBJ1-4; D remains ambiguous. Germline-derived CDR1 and CDR2 are LNHNV and YYDKDF (reference sequence). Between the trimmed V and J ends, which lost 3 bases and 10 bases, there was a span of 18 bases. This CDR3 region has 15 residues. The CDR3 nucleotides read TGTGCCACCAGCAGGGATAACAGCGGGCGCGGAAAACTGTTTTTT. Protein product: CATSRDNSGRGKLFF.

CDR3 region: CASSQDQGAGGQPQHF. The CDR3 bases are TGCGCCAGCAGCCAAGATCAAGGGGCAGGGGGCCAGCCCCAGCATTTT. The V gene is TRBV4-1, the J gene TRBJ1-5, with TRBD1 matching 8 bases. The CDR3 covers 16 residues. Germline V lookup: CDR1 MGHRA, CDR2 YSYEKL. The J segment lost 7 bases and the V segment lost 0 bases, leaving 8 bases of the junction unmatched.

There are a few counts of this clone. The rearrangement joins TRBV2 to TRBJ2-1; TRBD1 matches at 8 bases. The CDR3 has 13 residues. The V gene's germline CDR1 is SNHLY and CDR2 FYNNEI. Trimming removed 6 bases from V and 7 bases from J; junction bases left unmatched: 5. For the CDR3, the DNA is TGTGCCAGCAGCAGGGGGCTTGGGAATGAGCAGTTCTTC. The encoded protein is CASSRGLGNEQFF.

CDR3 coding DNA: TGTGCCAGCAGCTCCAGCGGGACTAGCGGGTCCTACGAGCAGTACTTC. Protein product: CASSSSGTSGSYEQYF. J is TRBJ2-7 and V is TRBV9; 12 bases agree with TRBD2. The CDR3 spans 16 residues. CDR1 is SGDLS, CDR2 YYNGEE, per germline. The V and J ends lost 4 bases and 1 base, in that order; junction bases with no gene match: 6.

The chain links TRBV28 to TRBJ2-1, with 12 bases aligning to TRBD1. CDR1 is MDHEN, CDR2 SYDVKM, per germline. V trimming: 5 bases; J trimming: 9 bases; junction bases outside the gene matches: 8. This CDR3 comprises 15 residues. CDR3 region: CASSTSGQGALEQFF. In DNA form, the CDR3 reads TGTGCCAGCAGTACCTCGGGACAGGGGGCGCTTGAGCAGTTCTTC.

The chain employs TRBV18 and TRBJ1-1; D perhaps matches TRBD1 (6 bases). The length of the CDR3 is 14 residues. Between the trimmed V and J ends, which lost 3 bases and 5 bases, there was a span of 13 bases. From germline, CDR1 is KGHSH and CDR2 LQKENI. The DNA of the CDR3 is TGTGCCAGCTCACCGTCAGGGGCTGAAACTGAAGCTTTCTTT. Translating gives CASSPSGAETEAFF.

The rearrangement links TRBV6-5 to TRBJ2-5; D possibly corresponds to TRBD2 (6 bases). The CDR3 runs to 13 residues. V was shortened by 8 bases and J by 5 bases, with 15 bases between the two germline ends. Germline loops: CDR1 MNHEY, CDR2 SVGAGI. CDR3 in DNA: TGTGCCAGCGGCGGGGTTGCCGGGGAGACCCAGTACTTC. It yields the protein CASGGVAGETQYF.

This chain uses TRBV5-5 with TRBJ2-2; 8 nucleotides agree with TRBD2. V gave up 0 bases and J gave up 3 bases; unmatched junction bases: 10. The CDR3 sequence is 18 residues long. Germline CDR1 reads SGHKS; CDR2 reads YYEKEE (reference sequence). CDR3 amino acids: CASSLAGGVPPDTGELFF. The CDR3 DNA is TGTGCCAGCAGCTTGGCCGGGGGGGTTCCACCGGACACCGGGGAGCTGTTTTTT.

The genes are TRBV18 and TRBJ2-2; 8 bases line up with TRBD1. The CDR3 loop spans 15 amino acids. J gave up 7 bases and V 3 bases, and 7 bases lay outside the gene matches. CDR1 is KGHSH and CDR2 is LQKENI in the germline V gene. The CDR3 DNA reads as TGTGCCAGCTCACCCGGGACAGGTCCGGGCGGGGAGCTGTTTTTT. Protein: CASSPGTGPGGELFF.